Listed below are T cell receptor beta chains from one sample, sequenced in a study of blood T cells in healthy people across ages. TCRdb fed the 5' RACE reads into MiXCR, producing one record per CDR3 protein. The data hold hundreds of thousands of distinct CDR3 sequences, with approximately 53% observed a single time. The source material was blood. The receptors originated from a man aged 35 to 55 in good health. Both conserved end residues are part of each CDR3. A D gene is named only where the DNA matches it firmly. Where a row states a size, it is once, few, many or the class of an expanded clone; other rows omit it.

CDR3 protein: CATREDGTYGYTF
CDR3 DNA: TGTGCCACCAGGGAGGACGGCACCTATGGCTACACCTTC
J gene: TRBJ1-2
V gene: TRBV15
clone size: few
D gene: NA

CDR3 protein: CSVGRRLDTDTQYF
CDR3 DNA: TGCAGCGTTGGTCGCAGGTTAGATACAGATACGCAGTATTTT
J gene: TRBJ2-3
V gene: TRBV29-1
clone size: few
D gene: NA

CDR3 protein: CASTSRSGGAYNEQFF
CDR3 DNA: TGTGCCAGCACCTCAAGGTCAGGGGGCGCCTACAATGAGCAGTTCTTC
J gene: TRBJ2-1
V gene: TRBV3-1
clone size: few
D gene: TRBD1

CDR3 protein: CSVSQGRNTEAFF
CDR3 DNA: TGCAGCGTTTCACAGGGGAGGAACACTGAAGCTTTCTTT
J gene: TRBJ1-1
V gene: TRBV29-1
clone size: NA
D gene: TRBD1

CDR3 protein: CATKTGTSGTLGETQYF
CDR3 DNA: TGTGCCACCAAGACCGGGACTAGCGGCACGTTGGGAGAGACCCAGTACTTC
J gene: TRBJ2-5
V gene: TRBV4-2
clone size: few
D gene: TRBD2

CDR3 protein: CSVEGGRTPYGYTF
CDR3 DNA: TGCAGCGTTGAAGGCGGTCGGACCCCCTATGGCTACACCTTC
J gene: TRBJ1-2
V gene: TRBV29-1
clone size: NA
D gene: NA

CDR3 protein: CASSQGETVNTEAFF
CDR3 DNA: TGTGCCAGCAGCCAAGGCGAAACAGTGAACACTGAAGCTTTCTTT
J gene: TRBJ1-1
V gene: TRBV4-2
clone size: few
D gene: NA

CDR3 protein: CSVAPRGRTDTQYF
CDR3 DNA: TGCAGCGTCGCGCCCCGTGGTCGGACAGATACGCAGTATTTT
J gene: TRBJ2-3
V gene: TRBV29-1
clone size: few
D gene: NA

CDR3 protein: CASQTGAALTYNEQFF
CDR3 DNA: TGTGCCAGCCAAACAGGGGCCGCCTTAACCTACAATGAGCAGTTCTTC
J gene: TRBJ2-1
V gene: TRBV11-2
clone size: many
D gene: TRBD1

CDR3 protein: CASSLDWFGNIQYF
CDR3 DNA: TGTGCCAGCAGCCTAGACTGGTTCGGAAACATTCAGTACTTC
J gene: TRBJ2-4
V gene: TRBV7-8
clone size: NA
D gene: NA

CDR3 protein: CASSGGLGNEQYF
CDR3 DNA: TGTGCCAGCAGTGGTGGTTTGGGAAACGAGCAGTACTTC
J gene: TRBJ2-7
V gene: TRBV2
clone size: NA
D gene: NA

CDR3 protein: CASSDLPGRSQETQYF
CDR3 DNA: TGTGCCAGCAGCGATCTCCCAGGACGTTCTCAAGAGACCCAGTACTTC
J gene: TRBJ2-5
V gene: TRBV7-2
clone size: NA
D gene: NA

CDR3 protein: CAISVDSNQPQHF
CDR3 DNA: TGTGCCATCAGTGTGGATAGCAATCAGCCCCAGCATTTT
J gene: TRBJ1-5
V gene: TRBV10-3
clone size: few
D gene: NA

CDR3 protein: CASSGTGRIPALTPGANVLTF
CDR3 DNA: TGTGCCAGCAGTGGGACAGGGCGCATTCCCGCCCTCACGCCTGGGGCCAACGTCCTGACTTTC
J gene: TRBJ2-6
V gene: TRBV6-1
clone size: NA
D gene: TRBD1

CDR3 protein: CSAPGVGTTDEQYF
CDR3 DNA: TGCAGTGCTCCAGGGGTAGGGACTACAGACGAGCAGTACTTC
J gene: TRBJ2-7
V gene: TRBV20-1
clone size: few
D gene: NA

CDR3 protein: CASSPTGYYNEQFF
CDR3 DNA: TGTGCCAGCAGTCCCACAGGGTACTACAATGAGCAGTTCTTC
J gene: TRBJ2-1
V gene: TRBV12-3/TRBV12-4
clone size: NA
D gene: NA

CDR3 protein: CSARTLANSYNEQFF
CDR3 DNA: TGCAGTGCTAGAACGCTAGCGAACTCCTACAATGAGCAGTTCTTC
J gene: TRBJ2-1
V gene: TRBV20-1
clone size: NA
D gene: NA

CDR3 protein: CASNLGLRKGDGYTF
CDR3 DNA: TGCGCCAGCAACCTCGGACTTCGAAAGGGCGATGGCTACACCTTC
J gene: TRBJ1-2
V gene: TRBV5-1
clone size: few
D gene: NA

CDR3 protein: CASQRTVPYQETQYF
CDR3 DNA: TGTGCCAGTCAACGGACTGTCCCGTACCAAGAGACCCAGTACTTC
J gene: TRBJ2-5
V gene: TRBV6-2/TRBV6-3
clone size: NA
D gene: NA

CDR3 protein: CASSYGELSNEQFF
CDR3 DNA: TGCGCCAGCAGCTATGGGGAGTTATCGAATGAGCAGTTCTTC
J gene: TRBJ2-1
V gene: TRBV5-1
clone size: NA
D gene: NA

CDR3 protein: CASSLNREGNIQYF
CDR3 DNA: TGTGCCAGCAGCTTAAACAGGGAGGGAAACATTCAGTACTTC
J gene: TRBJ2-4
V gene: TRBV11-2
clone size: few
D gene: NA

CDR3 protein: CSARRTGIEKLFF
CDR3 DNA: TGCAGTGCTAGGAGGACAGGGATTGAAAAACTGTTTTTT
J gene: TRBJ1-4
V gene: TRBV20-1
clone size: NA
D gene: TRBD1

CDR3 protein: CASWTGRGLANYGYTF
CDR3 DNA: TGTGCCAGCTGGACGGGCCGGGGGCTGGCTAACTATGGCTACACCTTC
J gene: TRBJ1-2
V gene: TRBV6-5
clone size: NA
D gene: NA

CDR3 protein: CASSQVRGTEAFF
CDR3 DNA: TGTGCCAGCAGCCAAGTCAGGGGGACTGAAGCTTTCTTT
J gene: TRBJ1-1
V gene: TRBV3-1
clone size: NA
D gene: TRBD1

CDR3 protein: CASSPGGSGSPETQYF
CDR3 DNA: TGTGCCAGCAGCCCCGGTGGTAGCGGGAGTCCAGAGACCCAGTACTTC
J gene: TRBJ2-5
V gene: TRBV12-3/TRBV12-4
clone size: NA
D gene: TRBD2

CDR3 protein: CSVERRDNEQFF
CDR3 DNA: TGCAGCGTTGAACGCCGGGACAATGAGCAGTTCTTC
J gene: TRBJ2-1
V gene: TRBV29-1
clone size: NA
D gene: NA

CDR3 protein: CASSQEREGPMRYNEQFF
CDR3 DNA: TGCGCCAGCAGCCAAGAGCGGGAGGGCCCCATGCGCTACAATGAGCAGTTCTTC
J gene: TRBJ2-1
V gene: TRBV4-1
clone size: NA
D gene: TRBD2

CDR3 protein: CASSQDPLRGYTF
CDR3 DNA: TGCGCCAGCAGCCAAGATCCCTTAAGGGGCTACACCTTC
J gene: TRBJ1-2
V gene: TRBV4-3
clone size: NA
D gene: NA

CDR3 protein: CASSSKGAGDKNIQYF
CDR3 DNA: TGTGCCAGCAGTTCTAAGGGGGCAGGGGACAAAAACATTCAGTACTTC
J gene: TRBJ2-4
V gene: TRBV28
clone size: NA
D gene: TRBD1

CDR3 protein: CASRERDSYQETQYF
CDR3 DNA: TGTGCCAGCAGGGAAAGGGACAGCTACCAAGAGACCCAGTACTTC
J gene: TRBJ2-5
V gene: TRBV2
clone size: many
D gene: TRBD1

CDR3 protein: CSVEEGATLHF
CDR3 DNA: TGCAGCGTTGAGGAGGGTGCAACCCTCCACTTT
J gene: TRBJ1-6
V gene: TRBV29-1
clone size: NA
D gene: NA

CDR3 protein: CASRHRNQPQHF
CDR3 DNA: TGTGCCAGCAGACATAGAAATCAGCCCCAGCATTTT
J gene: TRBJ1-5
V gene: TRBV5-8
clone size: NA
D gene: NA

CDR3 protein: CASSRRQGLQETQYF
CDR3 DNA: TGTGCCAGCAGTAGAAGACAGGGCCTCCAAGAGACCCAGTACTTC
J gene: TRBJ2-5
V gene: TRBV6-6
clone size: once
D gene: TRBD1

CDR3 protein: CASSLPQEKLFF
CDR3 DNA: TGTGCCAGCAGCTTGCCCCAGGAAAAACTGTTTTTT
J gene: TRBJ1-4
V gene: TRBV7-9
clone size: NA
D gene: NA

CDR3 protein: CASSSGREETQYF
CDR3 DNA: TGTGCCAGCAGCTCAGGACGGGAAGAGACCCAGTACTTC
J gene: TRBJ2-5
V gene: TRBV7-2
clone size: NA
D gene: NA

CDR3 protein: CASSLELLWGVEDTEAFF
CDR3 DNA: TGCGCCAGCAGCTTGGAACTTCTATGGGGAGTAGAGGACACTGAAGCTTTCTTT
J gene: TRBJ1-1
V gene: TRBV5-1
clone size: NA
D gene: NA

CDR3 protein: CASSYNIGDSDFYEQYF
CDR3 DNA: TGTGCCAGCAGTTACAACATTGGGGACAGCGATTTCTACGAGCAGTACTTC
J gene: TRBJ2-7
V gene: TRBV6-2/TRBV6-3
clone size: few
D gene: TRBD1

CDR3 protein: CASSPRGVLGNSPLHF
CDR3 DNA: TGTGCCAGCAGCCCTCGTGGAGTATTGGGCAATTCACCCCTCCACTTT
J gene: TRBJ1-6
V gene: TRBV5-8
clone size: NA
D gene: NA

CDR3 protein: CASSLALESGGLENIQYF
CDR3 DNA: TGTGCCAGCAGCTTAGCGCTAGAATCTGGGGGTCTGGAAAACATTCAGTACTTC
J gene: TRBJ2-4
V gene: TRBV7-8
clone size: NA
D gene: NA

CDR3 protein: CASSPEFQNGYTF
CDR3 DNA: TGCGCCAGCAGCCCAGAGTTCCAGAATGGCTACACCTTC
J gene: TRBJ1-2
V gene: TRBV5-1
clone size: NA
D gene: NA

CDR3 protein: CASSSGILPGLPPPYEQYF
CDR3 DNA: TGTGCCAGCAGTTCCGGAATCTTGCCGGGACTACCCCCACCCTACGAGCAGTACTTC
J gene: TRBJ2-7
V gene: TRBV6-2/TRBV6-3
clone size: NA
D gene: TRBD2

CDR3 protein: CASSVVVGTDTQYF
CDR3 DNA: TGTGCCAGCAGTGTAGTTGTCGGCACAGATACGCAGTATTTT
J gene: TRBJ2-3
V gene: TRBV2
clone size: few
D gene: NA

CDR3 protein: CASSQERRYEQYF
CDR3 DNA: TGTGCCAGCAGCCAAGAGCGCCGTTACGAGCAGTACTTC
J gene: TRBJ2-7
V gene: TRBV11-1
clone size: NA
D gene: NA

CDR3 protein: CSVEARGWNEQFF
CDR3 DNA: TGCAGCGTTGAAGCCCGTGGGTGGAATGAGCAGTTCTTC
J gene: TRBJ2-1
V gene: TRBV29-1
clone size: NA
D gene: NA

CDR3 protein: CASSQDRDTETQYF
CDR3 DNA: TGTGCCAGCAGTCAAGACCGGGACACAGAGACCCAGTACTTC
J gene: TRBJ2-5
V gene: TRBV6-5
clone size: NA
D gene: NA

CDR3 protein: CASSFWKTGVTDTQYF
CDR3 DNA: TGTGCCAGCAGTTTCTGGAAGACAGGGGTTACAGATACGCAGTATTTT
J gene: TRBJ2-3
V gene: TRBV27
clone size: NA
D gene: TRBD1

CDR3 protein: CASSSSGDTSSYNEQFF
CDR3 DNA: TGTGCCAGCAGCTCATCCGGGGACACTAGCTCCTACAATGAGCAGTTCTTC
J gene: TRBJ2-1
V gene: TRBV7-3
clone size: NA
D gene: NA

CDR3 protein: CASSQRLRGGYTF
CDR3 DNA: TGTGCCAGCAGCCAGCGGCTTCGGGGTGGCTACACCTTC
J gene: TRBJ1-2
V gene: TRBV3-1
clone size: NA
D gene: NA

CDR3 protein: CASHHLGSGRLDEQYF
CDR3 DNA: TGTGCCAGCCACCACCTGGGTAGCGGGAGGTTGGATGAGCAGTACTTC
J gene: TRBJ2-5
V gene: TRBV27
clone size: NA
D gene: TRBD2

CDR3 protein: CASSQGQGEGQPQHF
CDR3 DNA: TGTGCCAGCAGCCAAGGACAGGGGGAAGGGCAGCCCCAGCATTTT
J gene: TRBJ1-5
V gene: TRBV7-2
clone size: few
D gene: TRBD1

CDR3 protein: CASSLAVRGPQETQYF
CDR3 DNA: TGTGCCAGCAGCTTAGCAGTTCGCGGACCCCAAGAGACCCAGTACTTC
J gene: TRBJ2-5
V gene: TRBV7-2
clone size: NA
D gene: NA

CDR3 protein: CSARTGQGAGGEQFF
CDR3 DNA: TGCAGTGCTAGGACTGGACAGGGGGCAGGAGGTGAGCAGTTCTTC
J gene: TRBJ2-1
V gene: TRBV20-1
clone size: once
D gene: TRBD1

CDR3 protein: CASSHPQRGNEQFF
CDR3 DNA: TGTGCCAGCAGTCACCCGCAGCGAGGAAATGAGCAGTTCTTC
J gene: TRBJ2-1
V gene: TRBV6-2/TRBV6-3
clone size: few
D gene: NA